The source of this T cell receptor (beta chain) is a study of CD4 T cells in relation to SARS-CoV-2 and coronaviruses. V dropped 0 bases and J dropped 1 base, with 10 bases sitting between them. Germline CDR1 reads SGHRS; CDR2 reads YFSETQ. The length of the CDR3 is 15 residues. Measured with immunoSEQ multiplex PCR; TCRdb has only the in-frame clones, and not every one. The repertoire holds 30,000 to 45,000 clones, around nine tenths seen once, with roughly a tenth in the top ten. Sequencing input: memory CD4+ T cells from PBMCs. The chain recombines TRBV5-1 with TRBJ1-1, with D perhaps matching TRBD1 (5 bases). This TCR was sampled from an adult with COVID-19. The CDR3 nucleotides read TGCGCCAGCAGCTTGGCCGGGACGGGGAACACTGAAGCTTTCTTT. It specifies CASSLAGTGNTEAFF.